Presented here are 2 T cell receptor beta chains from one specimen sequenced in a study of blood T cell repertoires in COVID-19. Here immunoSEQ multiplex PCR was the method, and the copy in TCRdb shows in-frame clones only, minus some. The sample consists of almost 300,000 clones, about 90% of them appearing once. Sequenced: peripheral blood. The receptor source for this set is a woman in her thirties with COVID-19, enrolled during active disease.

J is TRBJ2-1 and V is TRBV27; perhaps TRBD1 as D (5 bases). The germline CDR1 and CDR2 sequences are MNHEY and SMNVEV (reference sequence). The length of the CDR3 is 13 residues. V was shortened by 4 bases and J by 6 bases, with 10 bases between the two germline ends. The CDR3 here is CASSYQQGNEQFF. The CDR3 nucleotides are TGTGCCAGCAGTTACCAGCAGGGCAATGAGCAGTTCTTC.

The sample holds one count of this clone. The V and J genes are TRBV6-2 or TRBV6-3 and TRBJ1-4; no clear D. V was trimmed by 2 bases and J by 8 bases, leaving 6 bases between them. The CDR3 contains 12 residues. The germline V gene has CDR1 MNHEY and CDR2 SVGEGT. CDR3 in amino acids: CASSYREEKLFF. In DNA, the CDR3 is TGTGCCAGCAGTTACCGGGAGGAAAAACTGTTTTTT.